The 22 T cell receptor beta chains in this list originate from one sample, sequenced in a study of shared clonotypes between healthy human individuals. CD8 cells regarded as naive lacked CD45RO, were positively chosen for CCR7, and omitted terminally differentiated effector memory CD45RA+ cells. Method: immunoSEQ multiplex PCR; TCRdb's copy keeps in-frame clones and lacks some. The sample lists about 2,200,000 clones, just over 90% seen once, with around 1.7% in the top ten. The sample was naive CD8+ T cells from PBMCs. The origin of the receptors is a man younger than 35 in good health. Some clones in this sample may be carry-over from other donors' samples.

This clone was seen just once. The chain carries TRBV5-1 and TRBJ2-2; 11 bases are a match to TRBD2. This CDR3 spans 18 amino acids. After removal of 1 base from V and 0 bases from J, the junction contained 5 bases not matched to a gene. Looked up from germline, CDR1 is SGHRS and CDR2 is YFSETQ. CDR3 bases: TGCGCCAGCAGCTTGACTAGCGGGAGAGTAGCGAACACCGGGGAGCTGTTTTTT. Its protein is CASSLTSGRVANTGELFF.

The chain employs TRBV6-1 and TRBJ2-1; D is tentatively TRBD1 or TRBD2 (5 bases each). The germline CDR1 and CDR2 sequences are MNHNS and SASEGT. There are 20 residues in the CDR3. V was clipped by 10 bases and J by 3 bases, with 34 bases between them. The CDR3 bases are TGTGCCACTAGTGAAAGGGACCCCAGGCAAGACAGTACCGGCTACAATGAGCAGTTCTTC. The encoded protein is CATSERDPRQDSTGYNEQFF.

The rearrangement joins TRBV7-9 to TRBJ2-1; 14 nucleotides agree with TRBD2. Germline CDR1 reads SEHNR; CDR2 reads FQNEAQ (reference sequence). The trim removed 4 bases at V and 5 bases at J, leaving 13 bases unmatched. The CDR3 loop spans 19 amino acids. The CDR3 sequence is CASSSIPGTSGRENNEQFF. The CDR3 region has the DNA TGTGCCAGCAGCTCCATCCCCGGGACTAGCGGGAGAGAGAACAATGAGCAGTTCTTC.

Details on this clone: This sample also contains other DNA sequences that code for the same CDR3. The chain has TRBV7-9 and TRBJ2-2; 11 bases map to TRBD1. Germline-derived CDR1 and CDR2 are SEHNR and FQNEAQ (reference sequence). The length of the CDR3 is 14 residues. V was pared by 3 bases and J by 6 bases, with 0 bases of the junction left unmatched. The CDR3 DNA sequence: TGTGCCAGCAGCTTGGGACAGGGGGCCGGGGAGCTGTTTTTT. Amino acid sequence: CASSLGQGAGELFF.

The V call is TRBV28, the J call TRBJ2-1; the match to TRBD2 covers 7 bases. V lost 3 bases, J lost 4 bases, and 6 bases stayed unmatched. CDR1 is MDHEN, CDR2 SYDVKM, per germline. There are 15 residues in the CDR3. In nucleotides, the CDR3 is TGTGCCAGCAGTTTTCGTCTAGCGGTTTACAATGAGCAGTTCTTC. It codes for CASSFRLAVYNEQFF.

The chain is built from TRBV10-3 and TRBJ2-5, with D tentatively TRBD2 (6 bases). V was pared by 6 bases and J by 2 bases, with 13 bases between. The CDR3 runs 14 residues. Per germline, CDR1 ENHRY and CDR2 SYGVKD. The DNA of the CDR3 is TGTGCCATCAGGCCGGGACTGGGACAAGAGACCCAGTACTTC. It codes for CAIRPGLGQETQYF.

About this clone: This specimen includes other DNA sequences encoding the same CDR3. The chain combines TRBV18 with TRBJ2-3, with TRBD1 matching 9 bases. V lost 3 bases to trimming and J lost 2 bases; unmatched junction nucleotides: 3. There are 15 residues in the CDR3. Per germline, CDR1 KGHSH and CDR2 LQKENI. The CDR3 loop is CASSPDRGNTDTQYF. CDR3 in DNA: TGTGCCAGCTCACCGGACAGGGGCAACACAGATACGCAGTATTTT.

J is TRBJ2-7 and V is TRBV7-2; 8 bases are a match to TRBD1. With V trimmed by 5 bases and J by 1 base, 10 bases remained unmatched. CDR1 is SGHTA, CDR2 FQGNSA, per germline. This CDR3 is 16 amino acids long. CDR3 DNA: TGTGCCAGCAGCCTAGAGGGACAGGAAAGATCCTACGAGCAGTACTTC. Encoded protein: CASSLEGQERSYEQYF. The full variable domain, rest sourced from reference TRBV7-2 and TRBJ2-7, is GAGVSQSPSNKVTEKGKDVELRCDPISGHTALYWYRQSLGQGLEFLIYFQGNSAPDKSGLPSDRFSAERTGGSVSTLTIQRTQQEDSAVYLCASSLEGQERSYEQYFGPGTRLTVT.

The chain is built from TRBV5-1 and TRBJ2-1, with 7 bases fitting TRBD2. V trimming: 4 bases; J trimming: 3 bases; junction bases outside the gene matches: 10. Germline assignment: CDR1 SGHRS and CDR2 YFSETQ. The CDR3 has 16 residues. CDR3 loop: CASSPPGLQSYNEQFF. The CDR3 nucleotides are TGCGCCAGCAGCCCTCCGGGACTACAAAGCTACAATGAGCAGTTCTTC.

As concerns this clone: Other nucleotide sequences from this sample produce the same CDR3. V usage is TRBV7-9 and J usage is TRBJ2-7; 8 positions agree with TRBD1. The CDR3 is 14 residues long. The germline CDR1 and CDR2 sequences are SEHNR and FQNEAQ (reference sequence). The junction had 3 bases not matched to a gene; V was cut back by 3 bases and J by 2 bases. CDR3 amino acids: CASSLAGQAYEQYF. In DNA, the CDR3 is TGTGCCAGCAGCTTGGCGGGACAGGCCTACGAGCAGTACTTC. The full variable domain, with the rest looked up from reference TRBV7-9 and TRBJ2-7, is DTGVSQNPRHKITKRGQNVTFRCDPISEHNRLYWYRQTLGQGPEFLTYFQNEAQLEKSRLLSDRFSAERPKGSFSTLEIQRTEQGDSAMYLCASSLAGQAYEQYFGPGTRLTVT.

This rearrangement joins TRBV7-9 to TRBJ1-2; possible D gene TRBD1, 5 bases. The CDR3 totals 13 residues. CDR1 and CDR2 from the germline V gene are SEHNR and FQNEAQ (reference sequence). V lost 4 bases, J lost 8 bases, and 14 bases lay in between. In DNA form, the CDR3 reads TGTGCCAGCAGCTCTACCCCAGGGCAGGGCTACACCTTC. The encoded protein is CASSSTPGQGYTF.

The gene calls are TRBV10-3 and TRBJ2-2; TRBD2 aligns across 8 bases. With V trimmed by 0 bases and J by 0 bases, 6 bases remained unmatched. The CDR3 has 18 residues. CDR1 is ENHRY and CDR2 is SYGVKD in the germline V gene. The CDR3 spells CAISESWSSGPNTGELFF. CDR3 nucleotides: TGTGCCATCAGTGAGTCGTGGTCTAGCGGGCCGAACACCGGGGAGCTGTTTTTT.

This sequence joins TRBV6-4 and TRBJ1-2; 7 nucleotides align to TRBD1. In germline, CDR1 is MRHNA, CDR2 SNTAGT. The CDR3 contains 16 residues. With V trimmed by 4 bases and J by 4 bases, 12 bases remained unmatched. CDR3 region: CASSGVRGDSGYGYTF. In nucleotides, the CDR3 is TGTGCCAGCAGTGGGGTCAGGGGGGATTCCGGCTATGGCTACACCTTC.

The chain is built from TRBV7-3 and TRBJ2-2; D may correspond to TRBD1 or TRBD2 (6 bases each). The CDR3 is made up of 15 amino acids. The V gene's germline CDR1 is SGHTA and CDR2 FQGTGA. The ends were cut back, 5 bases at V and 4 bases at J, with 14 bases in the middle. CDR3 in DNA: TGTGCCAGCAGCCCCCTGGGGGGCGGCACCGGGGAGCTGTTTTTT. Its translation is CASSPLGGGTGELFF. Based on the CDR3 plus reference TRBV7-3 and TRBJ2-2, the full variable domain is GAGVSQTPSNKVTEKGKYVELRCDPISGHTALYWYRQSLGQGPEFLIYFQGTGAADDSGLPNDRFFAVRPEGSVSTLKIQRTERGDSAVYLCASSPLGGGTGELFFGEGSRLTVL.

V usage is TRBV19 and J usage is TRBJ2-2; 9 bases match TRBD2. This CDR3 region has 14 residues. Per germline, CDR1 LNHDA and CDR2 SQIVND (reference sequence). Trimming cost V 7 bases and J 3 bases; bases outside gene matches: 3. The CDR3 coding sequence is TGTGCCAGTACGGTAGCGGGAGACACCGGGGAGCTGTTTTTT. Translating gives CASTVAGDTGELFF.

The chain is built from TRBV15 and TRBJ1-1; TRBD1 agrees at 9 bases. This CDR3 comprises 15 residues. Germline V lookup: CDR1 LNHNV, CDR2 YYDKDF (reference sequence). V shed 3 bases and J 6 bases; nucleotides not matched to a gene: 8. In DNA form, the CDR3 reads TGTGCCACCAGCAGCTCCCGAACAGGGGGCGCTGAAGCTTTCTTT. Protein product: CATSSSRTGGAEAFF.

V is TRBV5-3 and J is TRBJ2-3; TRBD1 matches at 10 bases. TRBV5-3 is an ORF, and what it does is uncertain. The V and J ends lost 0 bases and 5 bases, in that order; junction bases with no gene match: 3. This CDR3 contains 15 residues. The CDR3 bases are TGTGCCAGAAGCTTGGGACAGGGGGCCCGAGATACGCAGTATTTT. This encodes CARSLGQGARDTQYF.

For the CDR3, the DNA is TGTGCCAGCAGCGCGGGACAGAGGGGTAAGCAGTTCTTC. Its translation is CASSAGQRGKQFF. The V and J genes are TRBV7-9 and TRBJ2-1; maybe TRBD1 (7 bases). Trimming took off 5 bases at V and 11 bases at J, with 16 bases between the two ends. Per the germline V gene, CDR1 is SEHNR and CDR2 is FQNEAQ (reference sequence). This CDR3 is built from 13 residues.

The rearrangement links TRBV5-1 to TRBJ2-7; 8 nucleotides match TRBD2. V trimming: 1 base; J trimming: 2 bases; junction bases outside the gene matches: 8. This CDR3 has 16 residues. CDR1 SGHRS and CDR2 YFSETQ come from the germline V gene. CDR3 amino acids: CASSLYPSLAAYEQYF. CDR3 DNA: TGCGCCAGCAGCTTGTACCCATCACTAGCGGCCTACGAGCAGTACTTC.

V is TRBV18 and J is TRBJ2-7; a weak D match, TRBD2 (5 bases). Trimming pared 2 bases from V and 4 bases from J, leaving 12 bases between. CDR1 and CDR2 from the germline V gene are KGHSH and LQKENI. This CDR3 is built from 14 residues. CDR3 sequence reads: CASSPGPRGYEQYF. The CDR3 DNA reads as TGTGCCAGCTCACCAGGACCACGCGGGTACGAGCAGTACTTC.

This rearrangement joins TRBV7-9 to TRBJ1-2; D remains unclear. This CDR3 region has 14 residues. Looked up from germline, CDR1 is SEHNR and CDR2 is FQNEAQ (reference sequence). V gave up 0 bases and J gave up 2 bases, with 7 bases separating them. CDR3: CASSLAGWNYGYTF. In DNA, the CDR3 is TGTGCCAGCAGCTTAGCGGGGTGGAACTATGGCTACACCTTC.

The CDR3 reads CASFFSYNEQFF. As DNA, the CDR3 is TGTGCCAGCTTTTTTTCCTACAATGAGCAGTTCTTC. The V gene is TRBV18, the J gene TRBJ2-1; D gene unclear. Germline CDR1 and CDR2: KGHSH and LQKENI. Deletions cut 7 bases from V and 1 base from J, with 5 bases between. The CDR3 runs to 12 residues.